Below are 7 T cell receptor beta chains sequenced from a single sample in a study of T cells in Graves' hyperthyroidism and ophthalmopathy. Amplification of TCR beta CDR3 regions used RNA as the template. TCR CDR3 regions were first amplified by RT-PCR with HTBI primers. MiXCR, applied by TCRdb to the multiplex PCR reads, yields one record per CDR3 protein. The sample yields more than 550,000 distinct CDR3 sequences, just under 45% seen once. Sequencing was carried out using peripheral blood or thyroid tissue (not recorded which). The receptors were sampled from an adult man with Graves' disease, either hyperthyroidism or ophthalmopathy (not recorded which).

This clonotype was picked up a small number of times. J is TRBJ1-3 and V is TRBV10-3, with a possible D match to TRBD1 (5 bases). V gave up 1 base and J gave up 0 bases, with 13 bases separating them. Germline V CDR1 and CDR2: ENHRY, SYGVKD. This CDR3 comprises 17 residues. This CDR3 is CAISEFPATVSGNTIYF. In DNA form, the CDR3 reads TGTGCCATCAGTGAGTTCCCCGCGACAGTCTCTGGAAACACCATATATTTT.

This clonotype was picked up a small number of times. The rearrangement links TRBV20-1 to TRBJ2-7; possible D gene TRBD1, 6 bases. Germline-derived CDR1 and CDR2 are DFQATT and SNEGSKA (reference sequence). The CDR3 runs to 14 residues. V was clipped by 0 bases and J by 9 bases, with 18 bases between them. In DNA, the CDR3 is TGCAGTGCTAGAGATGGTACGACAGGTATGGTGCAGTACTTC. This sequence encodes CSARDGTTGMVQYF.

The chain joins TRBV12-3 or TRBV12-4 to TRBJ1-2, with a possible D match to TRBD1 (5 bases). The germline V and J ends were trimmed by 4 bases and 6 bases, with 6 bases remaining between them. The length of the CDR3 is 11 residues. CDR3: CASSWGDGYTF. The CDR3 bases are TGTGCCAGCAGTTGGGGGGATGGCTACACCTTC.

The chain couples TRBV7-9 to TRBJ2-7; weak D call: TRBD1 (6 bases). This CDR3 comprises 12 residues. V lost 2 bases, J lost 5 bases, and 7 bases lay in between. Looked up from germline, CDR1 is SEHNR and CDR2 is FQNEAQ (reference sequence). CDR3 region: CASSLQGNEQYF. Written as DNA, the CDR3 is TGTGCCAGCAGCTTACAGGGGAACGAGCAGTACTTC. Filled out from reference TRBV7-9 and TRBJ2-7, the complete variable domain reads DTGVSQNPRHKITKRGQNVTFRCDPISEHNRLYWYRQTLGQGPEFLTYFQNEAQLEKSRLLSDRFSAERPKGSFSTLEIQRTEQGDSAMYLCASSLQGNEQYFGPGTRLTVT.

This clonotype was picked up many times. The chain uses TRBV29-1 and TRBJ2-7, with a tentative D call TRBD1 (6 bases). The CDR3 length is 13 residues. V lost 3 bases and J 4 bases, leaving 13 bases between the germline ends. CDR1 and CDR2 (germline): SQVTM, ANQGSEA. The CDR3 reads CSVEAGAAYEQYF. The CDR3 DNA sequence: TGCAGCGTTGAGGCAGGGGCGGCTTACGAGCAGTACTTC.

The CDR3 DNA sequence: TGCAGTGCTAATACCGGGGACCAAGAGACCCAGTACTTC. Protein product: CSANTGDQETQYF. V gene TRBV20-1 combines with J gene TRBJ2-5, with a tentative D call TRBD2 (5 bases). From germline, CDR1 is DFQATT and CDR2 SNEGSKA (reference sequence). Trimming left V 4 bases short and J 0 bases short, with 9 bases between. This CDR3 region has 13 residues.

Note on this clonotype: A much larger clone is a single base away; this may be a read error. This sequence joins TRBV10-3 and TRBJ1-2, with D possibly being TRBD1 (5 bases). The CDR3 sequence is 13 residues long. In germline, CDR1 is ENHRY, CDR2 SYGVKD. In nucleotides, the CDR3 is TGTGCCGTCAGTGAAAGGGGCGACGATGGCTACACCTTC. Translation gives CAVSERGDDGYTF.